This entry is about one TCR beta chain. The data are from a study of identical twins. MiXCR, applied by TCRdb to the 5' RACE reads, yields one record per CDR3 protein. The table records 200,000 to 250,000 distinct CDR3 sequences, under 10% of them present only once. Germline V gives CDR1 GTSNPN, CDR2 SVGIG (reference sequence). V was clipped by 1 base and J by 3 bases, with 6 bases between them. CDR3 size: 13 residues. This same sample was also part of a study on yellow fever vaccine responses in identical twins. That work adds: Twin vaccine T cell responses reportedly seemed partly convergent, partly personalized.

Material: memory (CD45RO+) T cells sorted from blood. The source is a woman between 18 and 29 years old in good health. The gene calls are TRBV30 and TRBJ2-2; no definite D call. The CDR3 region is CAWSARDTGELFF. The CDR3 nucleotides read TGTGCCTGGAGTGCCCGGGACACCGGGGAGCTGTTTTTT.